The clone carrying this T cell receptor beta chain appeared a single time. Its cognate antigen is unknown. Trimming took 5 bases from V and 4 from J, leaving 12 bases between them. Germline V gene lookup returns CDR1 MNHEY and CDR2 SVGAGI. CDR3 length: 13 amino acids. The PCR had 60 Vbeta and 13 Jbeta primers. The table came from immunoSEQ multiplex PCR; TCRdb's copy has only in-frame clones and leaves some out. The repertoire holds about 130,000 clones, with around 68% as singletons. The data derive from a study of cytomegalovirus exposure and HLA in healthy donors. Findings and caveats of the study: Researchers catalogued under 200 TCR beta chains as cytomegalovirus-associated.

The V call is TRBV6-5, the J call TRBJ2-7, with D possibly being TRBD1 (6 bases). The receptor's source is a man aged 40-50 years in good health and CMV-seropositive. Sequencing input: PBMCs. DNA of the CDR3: TGTGCCAGCAGTGCCGGGACAAAATACGAGCAGTACTTC. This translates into CASSAGTKYEQYF.